A single T cell receptor beta chain is shown here with its context. The entry originates in a study of shared clonotypes between healthy human individuals. J was trimmed by 4 bases and V by 0 bases; bases with no gene match: 2. The germline gives CDR1 SGDLS, CDR2 YYNGEE. The CDR3 covers 15 residues. Here immunoSEQ multiplex PCR was the method, and the copy in TCRdb shows in-frame clones only, minus some. The profile shows under 550,000 clones, around 96% of them singletons. J is TRBJ2-1 and V is TRBV9; TRBD2 matches at 9 bases. The receptor comes from a young woman in good health. The sample taken for sequencing was naive CD4+ T cells sorted from blood. Subset denoted: CD45RA+ positively selected. The CDR3 loop is CASSVGLAEYNEQFF. CDR3 DNA sequence: TGTGCCAGCAGCGTAGGACTAGCGGAATACAATGAGCAGTTCTTC.